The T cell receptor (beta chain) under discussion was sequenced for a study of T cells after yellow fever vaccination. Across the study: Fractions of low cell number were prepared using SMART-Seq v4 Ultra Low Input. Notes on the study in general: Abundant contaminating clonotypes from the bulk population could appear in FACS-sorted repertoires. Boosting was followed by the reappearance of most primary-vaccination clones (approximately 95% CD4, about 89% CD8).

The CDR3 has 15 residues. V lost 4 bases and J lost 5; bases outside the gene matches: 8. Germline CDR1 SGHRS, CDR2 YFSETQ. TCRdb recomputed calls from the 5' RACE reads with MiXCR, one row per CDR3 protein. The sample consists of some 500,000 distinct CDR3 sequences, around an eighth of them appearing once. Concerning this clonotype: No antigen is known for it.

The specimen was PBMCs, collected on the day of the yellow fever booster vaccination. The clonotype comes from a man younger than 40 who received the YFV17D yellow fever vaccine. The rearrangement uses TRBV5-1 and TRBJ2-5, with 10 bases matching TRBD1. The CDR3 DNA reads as TGCGCCAGCAGCCTGTTGACAGGGGGCTGCGAGACCCAGTACTTC. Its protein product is CASSLLTGGCETQYF.